This T cell receptor (beta chain) was sequenced for a study of CD8+ T cells in alopecia areata. Germline-derived CDR1 and CDR2 are SGDLS and YYNGEE. Trimming cost V 3 bases and J 10 bases; bases outside gene matches: 9. There are 15 residues in the CDR3. TCR sequencing used cDNA made by reverse transcription of extracted RNA. Libraries were prepared by immunoSEQ multiplex PCR; TCRdb keeps only in-frame clonotypes and omits some of them. The data show roughly 14,000 clones, 45% to 60% seen once. It was from alopecia areata patients that lesional scalp punch biopsies and peripheral blood were collected.

The sample was skin, taken at week 0. This TCR was recovered from a human donor with alopecia areata. J is TRBJ1-6 and V is TRBV9, with TRBD1 identical over 8 bases. For the CDR3, the DNA is TGTGCCAGCAGCGCGACAGGGGAAGGACTCTCACCCCTCCACTTT. It yields the protein CASSATGEGLSPLHF.